Below, 26 T cell receptor beta chains from the same sample are listed, as sequenced in a study of spatial heterogeneity in lung cancer. Study-level results: Tumors with more nonsynonymous mutations had more expanded intratumoral alpha and beta TCRs.

What these receptors recognize is not known. MiXCR, applied by TCRdb to the 5' RACE reads, yields one record per CDR3 protein. The repertoire holds 10,000 to 15,000 distinct CDR3 sequences, with roughly 7% as singletons. Time point: sample taken at primary tumor resection. The sample consisted of lung tumor tissue, taken at surgery. These receptors all come from a female donor with early-stage non-small cell lung cancer.

In this sample, this clonotype turned up many times. J is TRBJ2-7 and V is TRBV6-5; D may be TRBD2 (6 bases). Germline V gives CDR1 MNHEY, CDR2 SVGAGI. Trimming stripped 6 bases from V and 7 bases from J, with 16 bases between. The CDR3 loop spans 13 amino acids. This CDR3 is CASSPRLVGEQYF. Here the CDR3 DNA reads TGTGCCAGCAGCCCCAGACTAGTAGGAGAGCAGTACTTC.

This clonotype has ten or more counts. In nucleotides, the CDR3 is TGCAGCCCTAGGACAATGGACACGCAGTATTTT. It codes for CSPRTMDTQYF. The rearrangement links TRBV29-1 to TRBJ2-3, with TRBD1 as a possible D gene (5 bases). V lost 8 bases and J lost 9, with 15 bases in between. The CDR3 covers 11 residues. CDR1 SQVTM and CDR2 ANQGSEA come from the germline V gene.

This clonotype was seen ten or more times. The chain uses TRBV6-6 and TRBJ1-2; TRBD1 might be the D (6 bases). Germline values: CDR1 MNHNY, CDR2 SVGAGI (reference sequence). This CDR3 contains 11 residues. V was trimmed by 7 bases and J by 8 bases, leaving 11 bases between them. The CDR3 loop is CASTRTEGYTF. The CDR3 DNA is TGTGCCAGCACCCGGACAGAAGGCTACACCTTC.

This clonotype was detected ten times or more. The V call is TRBV29-1, the J call TRBJ2-2; TRBD2 aligns across 13 bases. The ends lost 6 bases at V and 6 bases at J; junction bases unmatched: 4. The germline gives CDR1 SQVTM, CDR2 ANQGSEA. This CDR3 is 14 amino acids long. CDR3 region: CSVAGLAGPGELFF. In DNA, the CDR3 is TGCAGCGTGGCGGGACTAGCGGGACCCGGGGAGCTGTTTTTT.

By sample share, this clonotype is medium-sized. J is TRBJ1-4 and V is TRBV15; the D gene is possibly TRBD1 (5 bases). The CDR3 totals 16 residues. V gave up 4 bases and J gave up 8 bases, with 20 bases separating them. Germline V gene data show CDR1 as LNHNV and CDR2 as YYDKDF (reference sequence). This CDR3 reads CATSNGRARSKEKLFF. DNA for the CDR3: TGTGCCACCAGCAATGGCAGGGCGAGGAGTAAGGAAAAACTGTTTTTT.

The chain carries TRBV5-4 and TRBJ1-4; D may be TRBD1 (5 bases). The CDR3 has 13 amino acids. Germline CDR1 is SGHNT and CDR2 is YYREEE (reference sequence). CDR3: CATREGIGEKLFF. The CDR3, as DNA: TGTGCAACTCGAGAGGGGATAGGGGAAAAACTGTTTTTT.

This clonotype showed up many times. The chain combines TRBV15 with TRBJ2-7; D gene unclear. Germline V CDR1 and CDR2: LNHNV, YYDKDF (reference sequence). The CDR3 runs to 14 residues. V lost 0 bases to trimming and J lost 5 bases, with 11 bases between them. The CDR3 loop reads CATSRDPEHDEQYF. For the CDR3, the DNA is TGTGCCACCAGCAGAGACCCAGAGCACGACGAGCAGTACTTC.

This clonotype was picked up many times. The chain links TRBV6-2 or TRBV6-3 to TRBJ2-2, with 11 bases fitting TRBD2. The CDR3 length is 16 residues. Germline CDR1 MNHEY, CDR2 SVGEGT. The V segment lost 5 bases and the J segment 5 bases; nucleotides outside the gene matches: 7. The CDR3 nucleotides read TGTGCCAGCAGTACTAGCGGGAGTGGAGAAACCGGGGAGCTGTTTTTT. Translated, it gives CASSTSGSGETGELFF.

This clonotype appeared many times. V usage is TRBV18 and J usage is TRBJ2-3, with 7 positions matching TRBD2. The germline gives CDR1 KGHSH, CDR2 LQKENI. The CDR3 sequence is 16 residues long. J lost 4 bases, V lost 8 bases, and 15 bases had no gene match. The CDR3: CASALAGGSLADTQYF. CDR3 nucleotide sequence: TGTGCCAGCGCCCTCGCCGGCGGGAGCCTTGCAGATACGCAGTATTTT.

In its sample, this clonotype is medium-sized. This chain joins TRBV25-1 and TRBJ1-2; D is ambiguous. This CDR3 contains 14 residues. In germline, CDR1 is MGHDK, CDR2 SYGVNS. Deletions cut 4 bases from V and 4 bases from J, with 13 bases between. CDR3 sequence reads: CASSGGEVFYGYTF. The CDR3 DNA is TGTGCCAGCAGTGGGGGTGAAGTTTTCTATGGCTACACCTTC.

This clonotype was detected a few times. The chain links TRBV7-6 to TRBJ2-1; D may be TRBD1 (5 bases). Germline CDR1 reads SGHVS; CDR2 reads FNYEAQ. This CDR3 is 13 amino acids long. Trimming removed 4 bases from V and 4 bases from J, with 8 bases in between. CDR3 sequence reads: CASSSQEYNEQFF. The CDR3 DNA reads TGTGCCAGCAGCTCACAGGAATACAATGAGCAGTTCTTC.

Ten or more counts support this clonotype. The genes are TRBV6-1 and TRBJ1-5, with D tentatively TRBD1 (5 bases). The CDR3 is made up of 18 amino acids. Trimming left V 6 bases short and J 0 bases short, with 21 bases between. Germline V gene lookup returns CDR1 MNHNS and CDR2 SASEGT. The chain's CDR3 is CASSRIINRGYSNQPQHF. As DNA, the CDR3 is TGTGCCAGCAGCCGAATTATAAACCGGGGCTATAGCAATCAGCCCCAGCATTTT.

This clonotype was seen ten or more times. The chain joins TRBV20-1 to TRBJ2-1, with no clear D. The CDR3 has 14 residues. Germline CDR1 DFQATT, CDR2 SNEGSKA (reference sequence). Trimming took off 3 bases at V and 3 bases at J, with 12 bases between the two ends. The CDR3 DNA reads as TGCAGTGCTAGTATGGGGTTCTTCTACAATGAGCAGTTCTTC. The encoded protein is CSASMGFFYNEQFF.

This clonotype was recorded many times. This chain uses TRBV6-1 with TRBJ2-2; 13 bases are a match to TRBD2. The CDR3 consists of 15 residues. With V trimmed by 6 bases and J by 4 bases, 2 bases remained unmatched. The germline V gene encodes CDR1 MNHNS and CDR2 SASEGT. CDR3 protein: CASRGLAGTTGELFF. DNA for the CDR3: TGTGCCAGCAGGGGACTAGCGGGAACCACCGGGGAGCTGTTTTTT.

This clonotype is termed medium-sized. The genes are TRBV20-1 and TRBJ2-1, with TRBD2 as a possible D gene (5 bases). CDR1 is DFQATT and CDR2 is SNEGSKA in the germline V gene (reference sequence). The CDR3 runs 15 residues. The V gene lost 3 bases and the J gene lost 6 bases, with 18 bases spanning the gap. This CDR3 is CSASWETGNFNEQFF. As DNA, the CDR3 is TGCAGTGCTAGTTGGGAGACGGGGAATTTCAATGAGCAGTTCTTC.

Only a few counts were recorded for this clonotype. The V gene is TRBV7-6, the J gene TRBJ2-3; TRBD2 aligns across 8 bases. Losses at the gene ends were 4 bases for V and 3 bases for J; bases not matched to a gene: 9. The CDR3 is made up of 16 amino acids. Germline-derived CDR1 and CDR2 are SGHVS and FNYEAQ. This CDR3 is CASSSRMGGRTDTQYF. In nucleotides, the CDR3 is TGTGCCAGCAGCTCAAGGATGGGCGGGAGGACAGATACGCAGTATTTT.

In this sample, this clonotype turned up many times. The rearrangement links TRBV29-1 to TRBJ2-3; 9 positions match TRBD2. Germline CDR1 is SQVTM and CDR2 is ANQGSEA. V shed 3 bases, J shed 5 bases, and the junction held 6 bases outside the gene matches. The CDR3 consists of 14 residues. The CDR3 sequence: CSVDSGRGGDTQYF. CDR3 nucleotides: TGCAGCGTTGATAGCGGGAGAGGGGGAGATACGCAGTATTTT.

The table lists this clonotype with many counts. J is TRBJ2-7 and V is TRBV28; possible D gene TRBD1, 6 bases. The CDR3 covers 14 residues. Trimming took off 5 bases at V and 3 bases at J, with 14 bases between the two ends. CDR1 and CDR2 (germline): MDHEN, SYDVKM. The DNA of the CDR3 is TGTGCCAGCAGTGCCCCAGGGGACGTCTACGAGCAGTACTTC. It is translated as CASSAPGDVYEQYF.

This clonotype came up many times. J is TRBJ2-5 and V is TRBV6-2 or TRBV6-3; the match to TRBD1 covers 7 bases. Trimming at V came to 5 bases and at J to 4 bases, leaving 7 bases not matched to a gene. Germline V lookup: CDR1 MNHEY, CDR2 SVGEGT. The length of the CDR3 is 14 residues. CDR3 sequence: CASSGQGVGETQYF. The CDR3 DNA sequence: TGTGCCAGCAGTGGGCAGGGGGTCGGAGAGACCCAGTACTTC.

This clonotype was seen at least ten times. The chain is built from TRBV10-3 and TRBJ2-5; D call uncertain. The CDR3 is 14 residues long. Trimming cost V 0 bases and J 5 bases, with 10 bases left between them. Germline values: CDR1 ENHRY, CDR2 SYGVKD. CDR3 in amino acids: CAISESGTAETQYF. In DNA form, the CDR3 reads TGTGCCATCAGTGAGTCGGGCACAGCGGAGACCCAGTACTTC.

The sample holds many counts of this clonotype. V usage is TRBV11-2 and J usage is TRBJ1-4, with 7 positions matching TRBD1. The germline gives CDR1 SGHAT, CDR2 FQNNGV. The CDR3 has 15 amino acids. The trim removed 6 bases at V and 4 bases at J, leaving 8 bases unmatched. Written as DNA, the CDR3 is TGTGCCAGCAGAGAGAGACAGGGTGGTAATGAAAAACTGTTTTTT. Protein: CASRERQGGNEKLFF.

This sequence joins TRBV25-1 and TRBJ2-5; D possibly uses TRBD1 or TRBD2 (5 bases each). V was clipped by 4 bases and J by 2 bases, with 14 bases between them. Germline-derived CDR1 and CDR2 are MGHDK and SYGVNS. The CDR3 has 15 amino acids. CDR3 DNA: TGTGCCAGCAGTGGGGGGTTTGGGCCACAAGAGACCCAGTACTTC. It yields the protein CASSGGFGPQETQYF.

At least ten counts were recorded for this clonotype. CDR3 in DNA: TGCAGTGCCTTGCCTAGCGCGATCGAGACCCAGTACTTC. The encoded protein is CSALPSAIETQYF. The chain carries TRBV20-1 and TRBJ2-5; tentative D call: TRBD2 (6 bases). The CDR3 contains 13 residues. The V and J ends lost 6 bases and 5 bases respectively, with 16 bases between them. Germline CDR1 DFQATT, CDR2 SNEGSKA (reference sequence).

This clonotype is labeled medium-sized. V usage is TRBV6-2 or TRBV6-3 and J usage is TRBJ2-2, with 8 bases lining up with TRBD2. Germline V gene data show CDR1 as MNHEY and CDR2 as SVGEGT. V trimming: 5 bases; J trimming: 1 base; junction bases outside the gene matches: 9. The CDR3 runs 17 residues. CDR3 sequence: CASSPLFGRVNTGELFF. CDR3 in DNA: TGTGCCAGCAGTCCCCTTTTCGGGAGGGTGAACACCGGGGAGCTGTTTTTT.

The sample holds many counts of this clonotype. The chain links TRBV7-6 to TRBJ1-1, with 11 bases fitting TRBD1. Germline V gene sequence: CDR1 SGHVS, CDR2 FNYEAQ. The CDR3 spans 15 residues. The junction had 5 bases not matched to a gene; V was cut back by 5 bases and J by 3 bases. As DNA, the CDR3 is TGTGCCAGCAGCCCCTCGGGACAGGGGGACACTGAAGCTTTCTTT. Its translation is CASSPSGQGDTEAFF.

This clonotype has ten or more counts. Here the CDR3 reads CASTPSPGYEQYF. As DNA, the CDR3 is TGTGCCAGCACCCCGTCGCCTGGCTACGAGCAGTACTTC. The J gene is TRBJ2-7, the V gene TRBV7-2; D uncertain. Trimming cost V 7 bases and J 3 bases, with 13 bases left between them. CDR3 length: 13 residues. Germline assignment: CDR1 SGHTA and CDR2 FQGNSA.